This T cell receptor (beta chain) comes out of a study of blood T cell repertoires in COVID-19. The table came from immunoSEQ multiplex PCR; TCRdb's copy has only in-frame clones and leaves some out. This sample has about 200,000 clones, with around 89% found just once. The CDR3 is 15 residues long. V lost 6 bases and J lost 2; bases outside the gene matches: 10. CDR1 and CDR2 from the germline V gene are MNHEY and SVGAGI. The rearrangement links TRBV6-5 to TRBJ2-7; TRBD2 matches at 7 bases. Material for sequencing was PBMCs or T cells enriched from blood (not recorded which). This TCR derives from a man aged 25-45 years who had recovered from COVID-19. The CDR3 loop reads CASRTPTGTTYEQYF. Here the CDR3 DNA reads TGTGCCAGCAGAACCCCGACCGGGACTACCTACGAGCAGTACTTC.